This entry is about one TCR beta chain. This clonotype was observed a handful of times. Its recognized antigen is unknown. No base quality information exists; no much larger clone differs at one position. The sample belongs to a study of CD8 T cells in ankylosing spondylitis (dated by TCRdb to about 2017). Background on the whole study: To find TCR variants linked to disease, the study profiled T cell receptor beta repertoires in ankylosing spondylitis patients and healthy donors. The full study cohort was made up of 20 to 25 ankylosing spondylitis patients and more than 90 healthy donors. Peripheral blood was sampled, and synovial fluid was additionally collected from ankylosing spondylitis patients.

Here is what the overall study found, with its caveats: The disease-linked clones were reported as significantly enriched in matched synovial fluid samples from ankylosing spondylitis patients. Some of the motif variants had been reported before in the synovial fluid and blood of reactive arthritis patients, a finding that suggests common disease-initiation mechanisms. Blood from ankylosing spondylitis patients appeared to be characterized by a TCR beta motif made up of seven or eight highly homologous amino acid variants. The disease-linked clones had a CD8+ phenotype and were found at relatively low frequencies in peripheral blood.

Trimming removed 3 bases from V and 0 bases from J, leaving 12 bases between the germline ends. CDR1 and CDR2 were assigned from the germline V gene as MDHEN and SYDVKM. Including cysteine and phenylalanine, the CDR3 has 16 amino acids. Only the CDR3 DNA is retained, 48 bases long and in frame from the first base. The sequencer was an Illumina HiSeq 2500. TCR beta libraries were prepared by quantitative 5'-RACE with molecular barcodes. The source study handled its data this way. Disease-linked TCR variants were identified with a new computational method built on a probabilistic model of VDJ rearrangement. Starting from the raw public reads, TCRdb applied fastp trimming at Q25, assembled clones with MiXCR and retained in-frame beta chains. One record per CDR3 amino acid sequence lists the most common genes and DNA. TCRdb, not the original authors, processed these V and J calls. The sample table holds 350,000 to 550,000 distinct CDR3 sequences, of which approximately 26% were seen once. Of the sample, roughly 0.8% is held by the ten largest clones.

This receptor was taken from a male donor with ankylosing spondylitis. The V and J segments used are TRBV28 and TRBJ1-3; the D gene is perhaps TRBD1, from 5 matching bases. The sequenced material came from blood, either unsorted or a sorted T cell fraction (not recorded which). The CDR3 reads as follows: CASSFTGDISGNTIYF. DNA sequence: TGTGCCAGCAGTTTTACAGGCGATATCTCTGGAAACACCATATATTTT.